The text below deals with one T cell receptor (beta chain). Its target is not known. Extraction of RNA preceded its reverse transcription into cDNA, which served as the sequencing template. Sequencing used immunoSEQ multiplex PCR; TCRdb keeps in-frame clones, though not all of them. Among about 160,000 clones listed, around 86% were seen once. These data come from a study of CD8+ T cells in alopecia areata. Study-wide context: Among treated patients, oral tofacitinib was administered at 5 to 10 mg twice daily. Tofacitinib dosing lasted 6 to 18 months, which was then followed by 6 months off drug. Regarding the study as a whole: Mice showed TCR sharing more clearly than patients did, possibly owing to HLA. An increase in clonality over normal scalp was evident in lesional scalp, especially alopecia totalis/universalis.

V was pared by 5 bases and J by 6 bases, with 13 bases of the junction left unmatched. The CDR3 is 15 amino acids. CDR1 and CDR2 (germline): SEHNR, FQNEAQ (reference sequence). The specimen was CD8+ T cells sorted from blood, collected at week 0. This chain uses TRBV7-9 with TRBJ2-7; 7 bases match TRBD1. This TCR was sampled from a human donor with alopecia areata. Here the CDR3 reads CASSPMTGSRGEQYF. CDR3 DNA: TGTGCCAGCAGCCCAATGACAGGGTCTCGTGGCGAGCAGTACTTC.